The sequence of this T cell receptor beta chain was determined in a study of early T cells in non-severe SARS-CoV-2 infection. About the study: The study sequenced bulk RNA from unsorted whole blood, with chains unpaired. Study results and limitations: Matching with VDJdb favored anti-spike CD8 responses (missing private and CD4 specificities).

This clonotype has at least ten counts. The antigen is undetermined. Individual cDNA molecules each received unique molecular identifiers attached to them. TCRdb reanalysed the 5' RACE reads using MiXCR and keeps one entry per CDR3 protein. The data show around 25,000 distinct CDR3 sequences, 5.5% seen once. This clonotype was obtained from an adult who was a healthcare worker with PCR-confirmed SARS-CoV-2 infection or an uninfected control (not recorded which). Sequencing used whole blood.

The CDR3 DNA is TGCGCCAGCAGCATTCCTCCTAGCGGGGGTGCCAATGAGCAGTTCTTC. Its translation is CASSIPPSGGANEQFF. V usage is TRBV5-1 and J usage is TRBJ2-1; TRBD2 matches 10 bases. Germline V gene lookup returns CDR1 SGHRS and CDR2 YFSETQ. The CDR3 is made up of 16 amino acids. V shed 4 bases and J 6 bases; nucleotides not matched to a gene: 10.